The 17 T cell receptor beta chains below were found in one sample sequenced in a study of cytotoxic CD8 clonotypes in ibrutinib-treated CLL. Clones were read by immunoSEQ multiplex PCR, and TCRdb kept only the in-frame ones, dropping some. The top ten hold more than 15% of the sample, which has some 16,000 clones, about 70% seen once. The sequencing used PBMCs, collected before ibrutinib treatment. These receptors were collected from a human donor with chronic lymphocytic leukemia.

A single count supports this clone. This sequence joins TRBV6-6 and TRBJ2-7, with 13 bases lining up with TRBD2. V was pared by 4 bases and J by 5 bases, with 8 bases of the junction left unmatched. Germline V gives CDR1 MNHNY, CDR2 SVGAGI (reference sequence). This CDR3 contains 16 residues. CDR3 sequence: CASSSPGLAGINEQYF. CDR3 DNA: TGTGCCAGCAGTTCCCCGGGACTAGCGGGGATAAACGAGCAGTACTTC.

This clone was found a few times. The gene calls are TRBV23-1 and TRBJ1-5; 10 nucleotides line up with TRBD1. TRBV23-1 is an ORF for which the function is uncertain. The V and J ends lost 6 bases and 0 bases, in that order; junction bases with no gene match: 5. The CDR3 is made up of 16 amino acids. The CDR3 loop is CASSRQGAGSNQPQHF. DNA of the CDR3: TGCGCCAGCAGCCGACAGGGGGCGGGTAGCAATCAGCCCCAGCATTTT.

V and J are TRBV5-5 and TRBJ2-7; perhaps D is TRBD1 or TRBD2 (6 bases each). The CDR3 has 15 amino acids. Trimming left V 6 bases short and J 3 bases short, with 19 bases between. The germline V gene encodes CDR1 SGHKS and CDR2 YYEKEE (reference sequence). The CDR3 here is CASTLGGTGYYEQYF. The CDR3 DNA is TGTGCCAGCACCCTGGGGGGCACAGGGTACTACGAGCAGTACTTC.

The count of this clone is one. The same CDR3 is also encoded by other DNA sequences in this sample. The V and J genes are TRBV6-6 and TRBJ2-5; D call uncertain. Germline CDR1 reads MNHNY; CDR2 reads SVGAGI (reference sequence). Trimming left V 3 bases short and J 3 bases short, with 8 bases between. CDR3 length equals 13 residues. The CDR3, as DNA: TGTGCCAGCAGTTATCAGGAGAAAGAGACCCAGTACTTC. Protein: CASSYQEKETQYF.

This clone was counted a single time. V is TRBV30 and J is TRBJ2-7, with a weak D call TRBD1 (6 bases). CDR1 and CDR2 from the germline V gene are GTSNPN and SVGIG (reference sequence). V was clipped by 4 bases and J by 8 bases, with 21 bases between them. CDR3 length equals 14 residues. CDR3 nucleotide sequence: TGTGCCTGGAAGGTGGGCAGGGGAATATTGAAGCAGTACTTC. Protein sequence: CAWKVGRGILKQYF.

The chain uses TRBV27 and TRBJ2-2; 8 bases align to TRBD1. The CDR3 spans 15 residues. J gave up 3 bases and V 3 bases, and 3 bases lay outside the gene matches. Germline V CDR1 and CDR2: MNHEY, SMNVEV (reference sequence). The CDR3 sequence: CASSFAGGDTGELFF. The CDR3 bases are TGTGCCAGCAGTTTTGCAGGGGGCGACACCGGGGAGCTGTTTTTT.

This clone occurred a few times. This chain connects TRBV5-5 to TRBJ2-7; D uncertain. V shed 4 bases and J shed 3 bases, with 14 bases lying between them. Germline CDR1 reads SGHKS; CDR2 reads YYEKEE (reference sequence). This CDR3 has 14 residues. CDR3: CASSPQKRFYEQYF. CDR3 nucleotide sequence: TGTGCCAGCAGCCCCCAGAAGCGATTCTACGAGCAGTACTTC.

The V and J genes are TRBV7-7 and TRBJ2-7; maybe TRBD1 (6 bases). Trimming pared 6 bases from V and 5 bases from J, leaving 20 bases between. The CDR3 consists of 15 residues. Germline values: CDR1 SSHAT, CDR2 FNYEAQ (reference sequence). The CDR3 is CASSPLARGKNEQYF. Written as DNA, the CDR3 is TGTGCCAGCAGTCCTCTGGCCAGGGGAAAAAACGAGCAGTACTTC.

The chain has TRBV30 and TRBJ1-1, with TRBD1 as a possible D gene (5 bases). Germline assignment: CDR1 GTSNPN and CDR2 SVGIG (reference sequence). Trimming removed 5 bases at V and 4 bases at J, with 8 bases between. There are 11 residues in the CDR3. Here the CDR3 DNA reads TGTGCCTGGGGACATTTCACTGAAGCTTTCTTT. This encodes CAWGHFTEAFF.

This chain connects TRBV30 to TRBJ1-5; no clear D gene. This CDR3 spans 11 amino acids. The V gene's germline CDR1 is GTSNPN and CDR2 SVGIG (reference sequence). The germline V and J ends were trimmed by 3 bases and 11 bases, with 11 bases remaining between them. CDR3 region: CAWSGAGSQHF. CDR3 coding DNA: TGTGCCTGGAGCGGAGCGGGTTCCCAGCATTTT.

This chain uses TRBV7-2 with TRBJ2-2; D unclear. The CDR3 covers 14 residues. Trimming removed 2 bases from V and 4 bases from J, with 8 bases in between. Germline-derived CDR1 and CDR2 are SGHTA and FQGNSA. In DNA form, the CDR3 reads TGTGCCAGCAGCTTACGTTTGAGCACCGGGGAGCTGTTTTTT. Translated: CASSLRLSTGELFF.

This clone is a singleton in its sample. The gene calls are TRBV19 and TRBJ2-1, with D uncertain. Germline CDR1 is LNHDA and CDR2 is SQIVND (reference sequence). The CDR3 contains 13 residues. Trimming cost V 1 base and J 4 bases, with 5 bases left between them. The CDR3 spells CASSIVPYNEQFF. In nucleotides, the CDR3 is TGTGCCAGTAGTATAGTCCCTTACAATGAGCAGTTCTTC.

CDR3 residues: CASTLTGDHSGNTIYF. The CDR3 region has the DNA TGTGCCAGCACCCTTACAGGGGATCACTCTGGAAACACCATATATTTT. V gene TRBV6-6 combines with J gene TRBJ1-3, with 7 nucleotides matching TRBD1. Germline CDR1 and CDR2: MNHNY and SVGAGI (reference sequence). The CDR3 covers 16 residues. V shed 7 bases and J 0 bases; nucleotides not matched to a gene: 9.

This rearrangement joins TRBV11-3 to TRBJ1-1; D is possibly TRBD1 (6 bases). CDR3 size: 17 residues. Per germline, CDR1 SGHNT and CDR2 YENEEA. V was clipped by 2 bases and J by 4 bases, with 20 bases between them. DNA for the CDR3: TGTGCCAGCAGCTTATATGTAGGCGGCAGGGGTAGCACTGAAGCTTTCTTT. Its translation is CASSLYVGGRGSTEAFF.

The V and J genes are TRBV5-1 and TRBJ2-1; D might be TRBD2 (6 bases). The CDR3 is 20 residues long. Germline assignment: CDR1 SGHRS and CDR2 YFSETQ. V was trimmed by 3 bases and J by 0 bases, leaving 25 bases between them. Here the CDR3 DNA reads TGCGCCAGCAGCTCGAGGGGCGGGGCCGAAACGACGAGCTCCTACAATGAGCAGTTCTTC. Translating gives CASSSRGGAETTSSYNEQFF.

In this sample, this clone turned up once. The chain couples TRBV7-9 to TRBJ2-3; D perhaps matches TRBD1 (5 bases). This CDR3 is built from 17 residues. V lost 0 bases, J lost 2 bases, and 15 bases lay in between. Germline V gene lookup returns CDR1 SEHNR and CDR2 FQNEAQ (reference sequence). CDR3 sequence: CASSLAIGDGITDTQYF. The CDR3 nucleotides read TGTGCCAGCAGCTTAGCGATAGGGGATGGGATCACAGATACGCAGTATTTT. The full variable domain, with the rest looked up from reference TRBV7-9 and TRBJ2-3, is DTGVSQNPRHKITKRGQNVTFRCDPISEHNRLYWYRQTLGQGPEFLTYFQNEAQLEKSRLLSDRFSAERPKGSFSTLEIQRTEQGDSAMYLCASSLAIGDGITDTQYFGPGTRLTVL.

This chain links TRBV5-1 with TRBJ2-2, with 12 bases that match TRBD2. CDR1 and CDR2 from the germline V gene are SGHRS and YFSETQ. Germline trimming cut 2 bases from V and 1 base from J; bases unmatched to any gene: 0. CDR3 length: 16 amino acids. CDR3 loop: CASSLLAGGNTGELFF. The CDR3 DNA reads as TGCGCCAGCAGCTTACTAGCGGGGGGGAACACCGGGGAGCTGTTTTTT.